Below, one TCR beta chain is given with its context. The germline CDR1 and CDR2 sequences are SGHAT and FQNNGV. CDR3 length: 13 amino acids. The V and J ends lost 7 bases and 2 bases respectively, with 11 bases between them. The data derive from a study of blood T cell repertoires in COVID-19. Profiled with immunoSEQ multiplex PCR; TCRdb holds only in-frame clones, not every one. The sample comprises about 480,000 clones, 85% to 90% of which are singletons, and approximately 1.8% rests with the top ten. Sequencing was done on a sample of PBMCs or T cells enriched from blood (not recorded which). This sequence was found in a woman between 35 and 50 years old who had recovered from COVID-19. The chain couples TRBV11-2 to TRBJ1-1; perhaps TRBD1 as D (5 bases). The CDR3 nucleotides read TGTGCCAGCACCCTTGGGGCTAACACTGAAGCTTTCTTT. Its translation is CASTLGANTEAFF. Filled out from reference TRBV11-2 and TRBJ1-1, the complete variable domain reads EAGVAQSPRYKIIEKRQSVAFWCNPISGHATLYWYQQILGQGPKLLIQFQNNGVVDDSQLPKDRFSAERLKGVDSTLKIQPAKLEDSAVYLCASTLGANTEAFFGQGTRLTVV.